These T cell receptor beta chains were read from a single sample in a study of response to subunit inactivated influenza vaccine. TCRdb passed the RT-PCR reads through MiXCR, listing each CDR3 protein once. In the table there are hundreds of thousands of distinct CDR3 sequences, approximately 17% of which are singletons. The sample was PBMCs from blood, taken 5 days after vaccination. These receptors all come from a man aged 50-59 years who received an inactivated influenza vaccine. Both conserved end residues are part of each CDR3. Fields, in order: D gene, V gene, J gene, clone size, CDR3 DNA, CDR3 protein. D genes are given only for firm matches. Where a row states a size, it is once, few, many or the class of an expanded clone; other rows omit it.

TRBD2	TRBV13	TRBJ2-2	few	TGTGCCAGCAGCTCCCTAGCGGGAAAAAACACCGGGGAGCTGTTTTTT	CASSSLAGKNTGELFF
-	TRBV7-2	TRBJ2-7	-	TGTGCCAGCAGCTTAGACAGAGTTCTCTACGAGCAGTACTTC	CASSLDRVLYEQYF
-	TRBV6-2/TRBV6-3	TRBJ2-5	few	TGTGCCAGCACCCCAAGTGGGGTCGGAGAGACCCAGTACTTC	CASTPSGVGETQYF
TRBD2	TRBV20-1	TRBJ2-7	-	TGCAGTGCTAGAGATCTGCTAGCGGGGGGTCAAATCTACGAGCAGTACTTC	CSARDLLAGGQIYEQYF
-	TRBV12-3/TRBV12-4	TRBJ1-2	few	TGTGCCAGCAGTTTAAGTCTGGAACATGGCTACACCTTC	CASSLSLEHGYTF
-	TRBV20-1	TRBJ2-1	few	TGCAGTGCTAGAGACCCCCAATCTAGCGTACTTGTCCGGAATGAGCAGTTCTTC	CSARDPQSSVLVRNEQFF
TRBD1	TRBV5-6	TRBJ1-1	-	TGTGCCAGCAGCTGCGGCACAGGGGAAGCTGAAGCTTTCTTT	CASSCGTGEAEAFF
-	TRBV20-1	TRBJ2-1	many	TGCAGTGCCATCGCCGCGGGAACCTACAATGAGCAGTTCTTC	CSAIAAGTYNEQFF
-	TRBV5-1	TRBJ1-1	-	TGCGCCAGCAGCTTGGGAGGGGCGCGGTCGTTTGAAGCTTTCTTT	CASSLGGARSFEAFF
TRBD1	TRBV7-2	TRBJ2-3	few	TGTGCCAGCAGCAACAGGGGGCAAGATACGCAGTATTTT	CASSNRGQDTQYF
TRBD1	TRBV14	TRBJ1-1	-	TGTGCCAGCAGCCAAGGGACAGGCCAGAACACTGAAGCTTTCTTT	CASSQGTGQNTEAFF
TRBD1	TRBV7-2	TRBJ1-1	-	TGTGCCAGCAGCCCGCACGGGACAGGGATAGATGAAGCTTTCTTT	CASSPHGTGIDEAFF
TRBD1	TRBV20-1	TRBJ2-7	few	TGCAGTGGCATTGCACCGCCCGGGACAGGGGGCTACGAGCAGTACTTC	CSGIAPPGTGGYEQYF
TRBD2	TRBV5-1	TRBJ2-7	-	TGCGCCAGCAGCAATTGGGGGGGAGTAGAAGGGGAGCAGTACTTC	CASSNWGGVEGEQYF
-	TRBV15	TRBJ1-5	-	TGTGCCACCAGCACCGACTTAGGGGCCCATCAGCCCCAGCATTTT	CATSTDLGAHQPQHF
-	TRBV12-3/TRBV12-4	TRBJ1-2	-	TGTGCCAGCAGTACCTACACCGACTACTGTGGCTACACCTTC	CASSTYTDYCGYTF
-	TRBV5-1	TRBJ2-1	few	TGCGCCAGCAGCTTAGGGTTCTATGAGCAGTTCTTC	CASSLGFYEQFF
-	TRBV12-3/TRBV12-4	TRBJ2-1	-	TGTGCCAGCACCGCGACAGGGAGGGGAGAGCAGTTCTTC	CASTATGRGEQFF
-	TRBV5-6	TRBJ1-1	-	TGTGCCAGCAGCTTGTGGCAACCTAACACTGAAGCTTTCTTT	CASSLWQPNTEAFF
-	TRBV7-2	TRBJ1-1	-	TGTGCCAGCAGCTTAGTGAGGGTTGCCACTGAAGCTTTCTTT	CASSLVRVATEAFF
-	TRBV4-2	TRBJ1-4	few	TGTGCCAGCAGCCAAGTTCAGGGGCGGTATCTTGGTGAAAAACTGTTTTTT	CASSQVQGRYLGEKLFF
TRBD1	TRBV6-2/TRBV6-3	TRBJ2-5	-	TGTGCCAGCAGGACTGGACAGGGTCGACAGACCCAGTACTTC	CASRTGQGRQTQYF
TRBD1	TRBV29-1	TRBJ2-7	-	TGCAGCGTTGCTTCAGGGGGAGAGCAGTACTTC	CSVASGGEQYF
-	TRBV20-1	TRBJ1-1	few	TGCAGTGCTAGTGTCATCGGGACTGAAGCTTTCTTT	CSASVIGTEAFF
-	TRBV20-1	TRBJ2-1	-	TGCAGTGCTAGCTCAGATGCGGGAAGCGGAGGGAATGAGCAGTTCTTC	CSASSDAGSGGNEQFF
-	TRBV6-2/TRBV6-3	TRBJ2-2	-	TGTGCCAGCAGCCGGGACGTTCTTACCGCGAACACCGGGGAGCTGTTTTTT	CASSRDVLTANTGELFF
-	TRBV5-5	TRBJ2-7	-	TGTGCCAGCAGCTTCGATGGGGACTCCTACGAGCAGTACTTC	CASSFDGDSYEQYF
-	TRBV28	TRBJ2-3	-	TGTGCCAGCACAGAGGGAGGTGGGGTAGAGACGCAGTATTTT	CASTEGGGVETQYF
-	TRBV7-2	TRBJ2-7	-	TGTGCCAGCAGCTTAGGTCACAGCCCCAACTACGAGCAGTACTTC	CASSLGHSPNYEQYF
-	TRBV5-6	TRBJ2-5	many	TGTGCCAGCAGCTCCTCGGGGTTGACCCAGTACTTC	CASSSSGLTQYF
-	TRBV5-1	TRBJ1-5	once	TGCGCCAGCAGCTTGGGGGCCCGCCCAAGAGAGGCCCAGCATTTT	CASSLGARPREAQHF
-	TRBV10-1	TRBJ2-2	few	TGCGCCAGCAGTGCGGGGGCTAACACCGGGGAGCTGTTTTTT	CASSAGANTGELFF